The subject of this entry is one T cell receptor beta chain. The antigen remains undetermined. These data come from a study of sequential checkpoint blockade in melanoma. Whole-study context: Both treatment sequences were followed by maintenance nivolumab.

The length of the CDR3 is 19 residues. Trimming shortened V by 3 bases and J by 0 bases, and 18 bases separated the two germline ends. The germline gives CDR1 KGHSH, CDR2 LQKENI. Study conclusions and caveats: Rising tumor T-cell fraction and clonality meant about 30 times likelier benefit.

The table came from immunoSEQ multiplex PCR; TCRdb's copy has only in-frame clones and leaves some out. The sample shows fewer than 5,500 clones, about 20% of them seen only once. Treatment given: randomized to nivolumab then ipilimumab (arm A) or the reverse (arm B). The sequence came from a human donor with melanoma. Specimen: tumor tissue (inferred from file names), collected from a patient given nivolumab and ipilimumab in sequence. The chain couples TRBV18 to TRBJ2-6; TRBD1 is a possible D gene (6 bases). The CDR3 coding sequence is TGTGCCAGCTCACCCTTGAGACAGGAGAACTTCTCTGGGGCCAACGTCCTGACTTTC. It specifies CASSPLRQENFSGANVLTF.